The present T cell receptor beta chain was sequenced within a study of blood T cell repertoires in COVID-19. Study-level background: Nucleic acid was either cDNA or gDNA, and it came from T cells, B-cell-depleted T cells, or PBMCs.

Seattle patient enrollment occurred during active infection, with longitudinal follow-up thereafter. Trimming left V 0 bases short and J 6 bases short, with 11 bases between. This CDR3 has 14 residues. Germline V gene lookup returns CDR1 SGHDT and CDR2 YYEEEE. The protocol was immunoSEQ multiplex PCR, while the TCRdb copy is restricted to in-frame clones and leaves out a portion. The repertoire holds 330,000 or so clones, with 87% as singletons. The source is a man between 25 and 39 years old with COVID-19, enrolled during active disease. Sequencing was done on a sample of peripheral blood. This chain connects TRBV5-6 to TRBJ2-3, with D unclear. DNA of the CDR3: TGTGCCAGCAGCTTGGCGTCATGGGCCGATACGCAGTATTTT. Translated, it gives CASSLASWADTQYF.